This T cell receptor (beta chain) was profiled in a study of blood T cell repertoires in COVID-19. Study information: Nucleic acid was either cDNA or gDNA, and it came from T cells, B-cell-depleted T cells, or PBMCs.

Original handling: For nucleated cells, counts were estimated from reference gene primer amplification. Clones were read by immunoSEQ multiplex PCR, and TCRdb kept only the in-frame ones, dropping some. V, J and clone size derive from that table, while D and trimming were established from the DNA sequence. Of about 200,000 clones listed, roughly nine tenths are singletons. Cohort placement rested on clinical history that participants reported themselves. CDR3 length: 17 residues. Looked up from germline, CDR1 is SGHAT and CDR2 is FQNNGV. V lost 3 bases to trimming and J lost 0 bases, with 12 bases between them.

The sequencing sample was made of PBMCs or T cells enriched from blood (not recorded which). The rearrangement uses TRBV11-2 and TRBJ1-6, with D possibly being TRBD1 (5 bases). This sequence was found in a woman aged 25 to 45 who had recovered from COVID-19. The CDR3 sequence: CASSFQGMSSYNSPLHF. The CDR3 DNA follows: TGTGCCAGCAGCTTTCAGGGCATGAGCTCCTATAATTCACCCCTCCACTTT.